Presented here are 15 T cell receptor beta chains from one specimen sequenced in a study of T cell repertoires in cytomegalovirus infection. These receptors are not linked to any known antigen. TCRdb called the reads again in MiXCR, with one record for every CDR3 protein. The data show 650,000 to 900,000 distinct CDR3 sequences, about 31% seen once. The source material was cultured CD8+ T cells from PBMCs, sampled from culture after CMV antigen stimulation. These receptors originate from a human donor in good health (CMV status not recorded). Some clones in this sample may be carry-over from other donors' samples.

This clonotype occurred a few times. This sequence may be a read error, since a much larger clone differs from it by one base. This chain joins TRBV24-1 and TRBJ1-1; D may be TRBD1 (5 bases). The germline V and J ends were trimmed by 6 bases and 1 base, with 5 bases remaining between them. Germline CDR1 reads KGHDR; CDR2 reads SFDVKD. CDR3 size: 12 residues. This chain's CDR3 is CATSQGNTEAFF. DNA for the CDR3: TGTGCCACCAGTCAGGGGAACACTGAAGCTTTCTTT.

J is TRBJ1-1 and V is TRBV6-6, with 8 bases identical to TRBD1. This CDR3 comprises 18 residues. Germline-derived CDR1 and CDR2 are MNHNY and SVGAGI (reference sequence). Trimming took 2 bases from V and 3 from J; bases not matched to a gene: 14. The CDR3 sequence: CASSYRPDRDNKDTEAFF. The CDR3 DNA reads as TGTGCCAGCAGTTACCGACCGGACAGGGACAACAAGGACACTGAAGCTTTCTTT.

This clonotype was observed a few times. This chain links TRBV7-9 with TRBJ2-1, with 10 bases aligning to TRBD1. The ends lost 5 bases at V and 0 bases at J; junction bases unmatched: 13. The CDR3 has 19 residues. Germline CDR1 is SEHNR and CDR2 is FQNEAQ (reference sequence). The CDR3 bases are TGTGCCAGCAGCGGCCGGGACAGGGGTGGGGGTTTCTCCTACAATGAGCAGTTCTTC. Protein sequence: CASSGRDRGGGFSYNEQFF.

The rearrangement joins TRBV20-1 to TRBJ2-2, with D hard to call. The CDR3 length is 14 residues. V lost 4 bases and J lost 4, with 13 bases in between. Germline values: CDR1 DFQATT, CDR2 SNEGSKA (reference sequence). Here the CDR3 DNA reads TGCAGTGCTAAAGATTCGACAAGCACCGGGGAGCTGTTTTTT. Translation gives CSAKDSTSTGELFF.

The V and J genes are TRBV7-6 and TRBJ1-5; unclear D gene. CDR1 is SGHVS, CDR2 FNYEAQ, per germline. The CDR3 sequence is 15 residues long. The V and J ends lost 5 bases and 0 bases respectively, with 11 bases between them. The CDR3 region is CASSPRWDSNQPQHF. For the CDR3, the DNA is TGTGCCAGCAGCCCCCGGTGGGATAGCAATCAGCCCCAGCATTTT. Based on the CDR3 plus reference TRBV7-6 and TRBJ1-5, the full variable domain is GAGVSQSPRYKVTKRGQDVALRCDPISGHVSLYWYRQALGQGPEFLTYFNYEAQQDKSGLPNDRFSAERPEGSISTLTIQRTEQRDSAMYRCASSPRWDSNQPQHFGDGTRLSIL.

Worth noting for this clonotype: A much more abundant neighbour one base away suggests this may be a read error. The chain carries TRBV7-6 and TRBJ2-1, with D possibly being TRBD1 (6 bases). The CDR3 runs to 14 residues. The germline CDR1 and CDR2 sequences are SGHVS and FNYEAQ. The CDR3 coding sequence is TGTGTCAGCAGCTCACAGGGCCGTGACAATGAGCAGTTCTTC. The encoded protein is CVSSSQGRDNEQFF. Using reference TRBV7-6 and TRBJ2-1 for the parts outside the CDR3, the full variable domain is GAGVSQSPRYKVTKRGQDVALRCDPISGHVSLYWYRQALGQGPEFLTYFNYEAQQDKSGLPNDRFSAERPEGSISTLTIQRTEQRDSAMYRCVSSSQGRDNEQFFGPGTRLTVL.

The gene calls are TRBV15 and TRBJ2-7, with D possibly being TRBD1 (6 bases). The CDR3 is made up of 14 amino acids. Between the trimmed V and J ends, which lost 1 base and 1 base, there was a span of 8 bases. Germline loops: CDR1 LNHNV, CDR2 YYDKDF (reference sequence). The CDR3 DNA is TGTGCCACCAGCAGAGTAGGACAGTCCTACGAGCAGTACTTC. It encodes CATSRVGQSYEQYF. Filled out from reference TRBV15 and TRBJ2-7, the complete variable domain reads DAMVIQNPRYQVTQFGKPVTLSCSQTLNHNVMYWYQQKSSQAPKLLFHYYDKDFNNEADTPDNFQSRRPNTSFCFLDIRSPGLGDTAMYLCATSRVGQSYEQYFGPGTRLTVT.

This clonotype has more than one count but fewer than ten. J is TRBJ2-5 and V is TRBV20-1, with no clear D. The CDR3 loop spans 12 amino acids. Germline CDR1 DFQATT, CDR2 SNEGSKA (reference sequence). The CDR3 DNA is TGCAGCCCCTGGAAGTGGGAAGAGACCCAGTACTTC. It is translated as CSPWKWEETQYF.

There are a few counts of this clonotype. This chain connects TRBV20-1 to TRBJ1-2; no clear D. The CDR3 contains 14 residues. Trimming stripped 1 base from V and 6 bases from J, with 15 bases between. Germline V gene lookup returns CDR1 DFQATT and CDR2 SNEGSKA (reference sequence). CDR3 in amino acids: CSARASSRSNGYTF. For the CDR3, the DNA is TGCAGTGCTAGAGCGAGCTCCCGAAGTAATGGCTACACCTTC.

The chain joins TRBV12-3 or TRBV12-4 to TRBJ1-2; D not certain. This CDR3 spans 12 amino acids. V gave up 7 bases and J gave up 8 bases, with 14 bases separating them. DNA of the CDR3: TGTGCCAGCACTCATGGACCCTCAGGCTACACCTTC. It is translated as CASTHGPSGYTF.

The rearrangement links TRBV29-1 to TRBJ2-2; TRBD2 is a possible D gene (5 bases). CDR3 size: 13 residues. V lost 6 bases and J lost 6, with 14 bases in between. From germline, CDR1 is SQVTM and CDR2 ANQGSEA. The CDR3 bases are TGCAGCGTGGAGGACCTAGGACCCGGGGAGCTGTTTTTT. Its protein is CSVEDLGPGELFF.

The chain carries TRBV7-2 and TRBJ2-5; D is possibly TRBD2 (7 bases). The length of the CDR3 is 15 residues. The V gene's germline CDR1 is SGHTA and CDR2 FQGNSA. Trimming left V 4 bases short and J 0 bases short, with 12 bases between. The chain's CDR3 is CASSSGGAYQETQYF. The CDR3 DNA sequence: TGTGCCAGCAGCTCTGGGGGGGCCTACCAAGAGACCCAGTACTTC.

A few counts support this clonotype. V is TRBV12-3 or TRBV12-4 and J is TRBJ2-7, with a possible D match to TRBD1 (5 bases). The CDR3 is 12 amino acids. Trimming left V 5 bases short and J 5 bases short, with 10 bases between. CDR3 in DNA: TGTGCCAGCAGTCAGGGTTTGAACGAGCAGTACGTC. Translating it yields CASSQGLNEQYV.

This clonotype has just a few counts. This chain links TRBV9 with TRBJ2-1; 10 bases map to TRBD1. V lost 2 bases, J lost 11 bases, and 10 bases stayed unmatched. The CDR3 spans 15 residues. Per germline, CDR1 SGDLS and CDR2 YYNGEE. The DNA of the CDR3 is TGTGCCAGCAGCGTCGGGGGACAGGGGTCTAATCAGCAGTTCTTC. This codes for CASSVGGQGSNQQFF. Full variable domain (remainder filled in from reference TRBV9 and TRBJ2-1): DSGVTQTPKHLITATGQRVTLRCSPRSGDLSVYWYQQSLDQGLQFLIQYYNGEERAKGNILERFSAQQFPDLHSELNLSSLELGDSALYFCASSVGGQGSNQQFFGPGTRLTVL.

The chain links TRBV19 to TRBJ2-7, with TRBD1 matching over 8 bases. This CDR3 is built from 14 residues. V dropped 3 bases and J dropped 2; count of bases not matched to a gene: 3. Germline V CDR1 and CDR2: LNHDA, SQIVND (reference sequence). The CDR3 loop is CASSIGRGPYEQYF. The CDR3, as DNA: TGTGCCAGTAGTATCGGCAGGGGGCCCTACGAGCAGTACTTC.